Listed below are T cell receptor beta chains from one sample, sequenced in a study of monozygotic twins with inflammatory bowel disease. Each CDR3 protein gets one entry in TCRdb, which reprocessed the 5' RACE reads and gives no DNA. This repertoire includes around 410,000 distinct CDR3 sequences. Specimen: blood. Receptors were obtained from a human donor with ulcerative colitis or Crohn's disease, or a healthy co-twin of an affected twin (not recorded which). Each CDR3 is given with its conserved first and last residue.

v_call	j_call	cdr3_aa
TRBV5-4	TRBJ2-3	CASSRGRGSTDTQYF
TRBV10-3	TRBJ2-5	CAIGPGSGTQYF
TRBV5-1	TRBJ1-2	CASSFGQMDGYTF
TRBV7-3	TRBJ2-1	CASSLLAGGPGNEQFF
TRBV5-5	TRBJ2-1	CASSLSGSVSYNEQFF
TRBV6-6	TRBJ1-2	CASSRTGAYYGYTF
TRBV4-3	TRBJ2-5	CASSDVTGQETQYF
TRBV20-1	TRBJ1-1	CSARDQGLGFF
TRBV3-1	TRBJ2-3	CASSGLAGNTDTQYF
TRBV30	TRBJ1-6	CAWLPDGSSPLHF
TRBV5-6	TRBJ2-3	CASRLRDRGFYTQYF
TRBV27	TRBJ2-7	CASIQGDEQYF
TRBV9	TRBJ2-7	CASSARLADEQYF
TRBV11-2	TRBJ1-6	CASSLDIDSPLHF
TRBV7-2	TRBJ2-1	CASSPSGTVYNEQFF
TRBV14	TRBJ2-6	CASSLNPGANVLTF
TRBV5-1	TRBJ2-2	CASSLTSGNTGELFF
TRBV6-1	TRBJ2-5	CASSPGGGAFGETQYF
TRBV7-6	TRBJ1-1	CASSLFPRGRNTEAFF
TRBV5-6	TRBJ1-2	CASSMGQGMNYGYTF
TRBV7-9	TRBJ2-7	CASSFTGFGEQYF
TRBV18	TRBJ1-3	CASSPGTLSGNTIYF
TRBV28	TRBJ2-7	CASSVIRQALSYEQYF
TRBV5-4	TRBJ1-2	CASSLPGAGQGYTF
TRBV29-1	TRBJ2-1	CSVEDEPRSYNEQFF
TRBV12-3/TRBV12-4	TRBJ2-5	CASRVTGQETQYF
TRBV20-1	TRBJ2-3	CSARDLFGTSGPADTQYF
TRBV7-9	TRBJ1-1	CASSLGQGRRRTEAFF
TRBV5-4	TRBJ2-5	CASSLRGLQETQYF
TRBV18	TRBJ1-5	CASSPPGGSDQPQHF
TRBV27	TRBJ2-1	CASRRLAGGLHNEQFF
TRBV7-9	TRBJ1-5	CASSSPSYLSGNQPQHF
TRBV5-1	TRBJ2-3	CASSLEGWSTDTQYF
TRBV20-1	TRBJ2-1	CSATPYARPEQFF
TRBV20-1	TRBJ2-7	CSAMGQAYSYEQYF
TRBV12-3/TRBV12-4	TRBJ2-3	CATGGPDTQYF
TRBV5-4	TRBJ2-1	CASTHRGRKQFF
TRBV5-1	TRBJ1-1	CASSLGQGGLTEAFF
TRBV20-1	TRBJ2-7	CSAQGVGSTYEQYF
TRBV5-1	TRBJ2-2	CASSLGWFVGNTGELFF
TRBV19	TRBJ1-5	CASSPGPNSNQPQHF
TRBV2	TRBJ2-3	CASSRFTDTQYF
TRBV7-8	TRBJ2-3	CASSLGPQGGTDTQYF
TRBV5-1	TRBJ1-4	CASSLNPIGDRANEKLFF
TRBV11-1	TRBJ1-5	CASSLDEGPDPPRNQPQHF
TRBV12-3/TRBV12-4	TRBJ1-1	CASSPQFTEAFF
TRBV10-3	TRBJ2-7	CAISEPGQGSYEQYF
TRBV7-2	TRBJ2-3	CASSPIVALSTDTQYF
TRBV19	TRBJ2-1	CASSMGDSPYNEQFF
TRBV20-1	TRBJ2-7	CSARLAVGSDEQYF